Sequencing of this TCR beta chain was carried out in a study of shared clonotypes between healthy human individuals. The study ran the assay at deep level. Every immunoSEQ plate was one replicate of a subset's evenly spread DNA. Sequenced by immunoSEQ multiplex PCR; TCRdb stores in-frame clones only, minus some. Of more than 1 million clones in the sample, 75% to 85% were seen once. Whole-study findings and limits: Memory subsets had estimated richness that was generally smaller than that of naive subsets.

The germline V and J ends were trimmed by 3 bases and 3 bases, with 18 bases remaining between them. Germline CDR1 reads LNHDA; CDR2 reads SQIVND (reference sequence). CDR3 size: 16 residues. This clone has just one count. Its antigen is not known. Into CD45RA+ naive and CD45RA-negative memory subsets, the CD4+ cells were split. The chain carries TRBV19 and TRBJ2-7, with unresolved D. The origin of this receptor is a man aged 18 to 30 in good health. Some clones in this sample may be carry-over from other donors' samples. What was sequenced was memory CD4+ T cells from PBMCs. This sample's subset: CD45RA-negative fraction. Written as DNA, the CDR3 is TGTGCCAGTAGTATCGGCAGGCGAAAAGCCGGCTACGAGCAGTACTTC. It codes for CASSIGRRKAGYEQYF.